This is a list of T cell receptor beta chains from one sample in a study of T cells after yellow fever vaccination. Using its own MiXCR run on the 5' RACE reads, TCRdb lists one record per CDR3 protein. Of almost 70,000 distinct CDR3 sequences in the sample, around 5% were seen once. Sample: CD4+ T cells sorted from PBMCs, taken around 16 days after the first yellow fever vaccination. The receptor source for this set is a man younger than 35 who received the YFV17D yellow fever vaccine. CDR3s leave out the opening cysteine and the closing phenylalanine or tryptophan.

v_call cdr3_aa
TRBV7-3 ASSAPKGRSTGELF
TRBV28 ASSLTHNTGELF
TRBV20-1 SARPTSGDLETQY
TRBV12-3/TRBV12-4 ASTNDRATNYGYT
TRBV5-1 ASSFGQGRDTEAF
TRBV5-1 ASSEGAPNTEAF
TRBV20-1 SAGPRLEKLF
TRBV20-1 SARGPSQNEQF
TRBV10-3 AISDDSRELF
TRBV5-1 ASRLDTGHGANVLT
TRBV4-1 ASSPGPRYEQF
TRBV15 ATSRDSPETQY
TRBV20-1 SASRGGSYNEQF
TRBV28 ASSTRARRRGYT
TRBV10-3 AIRAGQTSTDTQY
TRBV6-5 ASSYAAAETQY
TRBV29-1 SVEPGSRTDTQY
TRBV7-8 ASSLVGGSDTQY
TRBV5-1 ASSLSGERNQPQH
TRBV7-9 ASSFGTAPSEAF
TRBV5-5 ASSWYSNNQPQH
TRBV12-3/TRBV12-4 ASSPLGSGGYT
TRBV20-1 RASGGTQSGANVLT
TRBV7-9 ASSLLGAGYT
TRBV20-1 SARDPGQGDYEQF
TRBV9 ASSDRTDTQY
TRBV6-1 ASSRGNNYNEQF
TRBV12-3/TRBV12-4 ASSLDSPSGLF